These T cell receptor beta chains were read from a single sample in a study of CD8+ T cells in alopecia areata. Produced via immunoSEQ multiplex PCR; TCRdb's table is partial and in-frame only. The profile covers 170,000 or so clones, with roughly 53% appearing a single time and around 12% taken by the ten largest. The input for sequencing was CD8+ T cells sorted from blood, taken at week 24, from a patient treated with tofacitinib. The receptor source for this set is a human donor with alopecia areata. The CDR3 runs from the conserved cysteine through the conserved F or W. D genes are given only for firm matches. A row's size may be missing; if present it is once, few, many or a size class.

V	size	J	D	DNA	CDR3
TRBV30	.	TRBJ2-6	.	TGTGCCCGCTATTCGGGTTCAGGGGCCAACGTCCTGACTTTC	CARYSGSGANVLTF
TRBV2	.	TRBJ1-1	.	TGTGCCAGCTTTACGGGGCGGGGGCTCACTGAAGCTTTCTTT	CASFTGRGLTEAFF
TRBV7-9	once	TRBJ2-7	TRBD1	TGTGCCAGCAGCTTTCTACCGGGACAGGTTAACGAGCAGTACTTC	CASSFLPGQVNEQYF
TRBV6-5	.	TRBJ1-2	.	TGTGCCAGCAGTCCCGGACAAGGGCATGGCTACACCTTC	CASSPGQGHGYTF
TRBV27	few	TRBJ1-1	.	TGTGCCAGCAGTTTATCTTCCCTTTTCGCCCTGAACACTGAAGCTTTCTTT	CASSLSSLFALNTEAFF
TRBV5-1	.	TRBJ1-1	.	TGCGCCAGCCATGGCGGAACTGAAGCTTTCTTT	CASHGGTEAFF
TRBV14	.	TRBJ2-1	.	TGTGCCAGCAGCCACCTATTGGATGAGCAGTTCTTC	CASSHLLDEQFF
TRBV14	few	TRBJ1-2	.	TGTGCCAGCAGCCGCACGAAACTTACAGCGTTCGTTTCCCGCTTTAACTATGGCTACACCTTC	CASSRTKLTAFVSRFNYGYTF
TRBV15	.	TRBJ1-3	.	TGTGCCACCGAGGAGGCCTCTGGAAACACCATATATTTT	CATEEASGNTIYF
TRBV7-4	few	TRBJ2-5	TRBD2	TGTGCCAGCAGCTTCCGACTAGCGCAAGAGACCCAGTACTTC	CASSFRLAQETQYF
TRBV6-5	.	TRBJ1-1	.	TGTGCCAGCAGTTATAACCCGACAGCGAACACTGAAGCTTTCTTT	CASSYNPTANTEAFF
TRBV6-6	few	TRBJ1-2	.	TGTGCCAGCAGTCCCGCGGTGGCGGGCTATGGCTACACCTTC	CASSPAVAGYGYTF
TRBV7-9	medium-sized	TRBJ1-1	.	TGTGCCAGCAGCTCTAGTTACCGTCAGGGTCGGGGCACTGAAGCTTTCTTT	CASSSSYRQGRGTEAFF
TRBV10-2	few	TRBJ2-1	TRBD2	TGCGCCAGCAGGGGTCCGGGACTAGCGGGGGGCTATGAGCAGTTCTTC	CASRGPGLAGGYEQFF
TRBV21-1	.	TRBJ2-7	.	TGTGCCAGCAGCAAAGGGGGACTAGGCAGCGAGCAGTACTTC	CASSKGGLGSEQYF
TRBV9	.	TRBJ1-1	.	TGTGCCAGCAGCGCGAACACTGAAGCTTTCTTT	CASSANTEAFF
TRBV13	.	TRBJ1-2	.	TGTGCCAGCAGCTTGGGCCAGGGGAACTATGGCTACACCTTC	CASSLGQGNYGYTF